This T cell receptor (beta chain) was captured in a study of blood T cell repertoires in COVID-19. Turning to the study itself: Collection of acute and convalescent COVID-19 samples took place in the United States, Italy and Spain. The cDNA or gDNA used as material had been derived from T cells, B-cell-depleted T cells, or PBMCs.

V lost 3 bases, J lost 12 bases, and 18 bases stayed unmatched. Per germline, CDR1 KGHDR and CDR2 SFDVKD. The CDR3 sequence is 17 residues long. The sample holds a few counts of this clone. In the authors' workflow: The authors estimated nucleated cell counts from reference gene primer amplification. Some clones are missing from TCRdb's copy, which holds only in-frame ones; the method was immunoSEQ multiplex PCR. D and trimming come from the DNA, and the V and J calls and clone size come from that table. The table includes 150,000 to 200,000 clones, just under 90% detected once. The TCR originated in a man younger than 35 with active or convalescent COVID-19. The V call is TRBV24-1, the J call TRBJ2-1; 8 nucleotides match TRBD1. The sequenced sample consisted of peripheral blood. CDR3 protein: CATSDGPGQGVGIVQFF. The CDR3 nucleotides read TGTGCCACCAGTGATGGCCCTGGACAGGGCGTGGGAATAGTGCAGTTCTTC.